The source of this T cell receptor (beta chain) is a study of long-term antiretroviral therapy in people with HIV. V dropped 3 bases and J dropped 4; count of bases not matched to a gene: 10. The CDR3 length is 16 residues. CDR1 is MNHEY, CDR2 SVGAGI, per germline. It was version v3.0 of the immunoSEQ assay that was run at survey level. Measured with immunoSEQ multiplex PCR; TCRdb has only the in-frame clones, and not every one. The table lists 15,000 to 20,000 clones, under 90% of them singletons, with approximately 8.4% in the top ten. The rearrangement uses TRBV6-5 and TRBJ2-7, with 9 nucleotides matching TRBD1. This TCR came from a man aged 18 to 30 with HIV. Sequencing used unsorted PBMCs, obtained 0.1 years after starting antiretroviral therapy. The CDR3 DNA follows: TGTGCCAGCAGTTATGTAGCGGACAGGGGATTTTACGAGCAGTACTTC. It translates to CASSYVADRGFYEQYF.